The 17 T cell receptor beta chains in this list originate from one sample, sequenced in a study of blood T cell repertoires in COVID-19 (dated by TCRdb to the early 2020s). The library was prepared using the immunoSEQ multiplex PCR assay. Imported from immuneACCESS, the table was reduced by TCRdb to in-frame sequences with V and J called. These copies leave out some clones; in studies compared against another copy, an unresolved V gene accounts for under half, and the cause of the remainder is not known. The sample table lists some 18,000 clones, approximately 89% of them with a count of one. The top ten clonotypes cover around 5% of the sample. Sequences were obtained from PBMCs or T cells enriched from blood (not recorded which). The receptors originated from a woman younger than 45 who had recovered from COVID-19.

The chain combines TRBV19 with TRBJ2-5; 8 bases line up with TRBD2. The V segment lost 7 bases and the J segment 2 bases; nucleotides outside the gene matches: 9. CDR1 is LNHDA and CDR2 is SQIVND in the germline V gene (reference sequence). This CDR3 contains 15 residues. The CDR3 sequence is CASKVVAGYQETQYF. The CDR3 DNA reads TGTGCCAGTAAGGTGGTAGCGGGGTATCAAGAGACCCAGTACTTC.

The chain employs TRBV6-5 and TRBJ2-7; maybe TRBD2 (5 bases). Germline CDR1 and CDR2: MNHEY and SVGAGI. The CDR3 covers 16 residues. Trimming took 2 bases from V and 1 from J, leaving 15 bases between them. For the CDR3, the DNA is TGTGCCAGCAGTTACGATACCTGGCGGGCTTCCTACGAGCAGTACTTC. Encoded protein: CASSYDTWRASYEQYF.

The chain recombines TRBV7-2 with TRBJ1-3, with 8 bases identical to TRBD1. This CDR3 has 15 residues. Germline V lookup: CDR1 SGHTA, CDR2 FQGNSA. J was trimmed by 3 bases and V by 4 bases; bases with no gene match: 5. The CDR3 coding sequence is TGTGCCAGCAGCTACGGACAGGGAAGTGGAAACACCATATATTTT. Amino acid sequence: CASSYGQGSGNTIYF.

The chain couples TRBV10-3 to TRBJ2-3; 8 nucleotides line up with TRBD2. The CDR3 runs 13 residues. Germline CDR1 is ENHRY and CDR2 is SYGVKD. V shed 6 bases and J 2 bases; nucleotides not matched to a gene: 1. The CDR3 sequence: CAISGGATDTQYF. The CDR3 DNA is TGTGCCATCAGCGGGGGGGCCACAGATACGCAGTATTTT.

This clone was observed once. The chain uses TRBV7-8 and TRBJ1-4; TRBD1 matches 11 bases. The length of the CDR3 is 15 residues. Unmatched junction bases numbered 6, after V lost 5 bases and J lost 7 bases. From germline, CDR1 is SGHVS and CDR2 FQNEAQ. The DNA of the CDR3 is TGTGCCAGCAGCCCCCGGGACAGGGGGGTTGAAAAACTGTTTTTT. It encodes CASSPRDRGVEKLFF.

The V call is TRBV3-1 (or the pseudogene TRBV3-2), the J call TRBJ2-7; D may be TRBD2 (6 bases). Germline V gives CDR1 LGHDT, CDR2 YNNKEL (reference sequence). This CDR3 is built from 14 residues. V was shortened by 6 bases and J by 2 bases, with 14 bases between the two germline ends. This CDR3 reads CASRPGLTAYEQYF. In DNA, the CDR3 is TGTGCCAGCAGACCGGGACTGACTGCCTACGAGCAGTACTTC.

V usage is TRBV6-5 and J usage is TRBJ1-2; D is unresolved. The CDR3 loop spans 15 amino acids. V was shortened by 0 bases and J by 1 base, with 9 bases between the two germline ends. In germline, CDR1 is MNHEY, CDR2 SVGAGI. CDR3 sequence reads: CASSYSNRGNYGYTF. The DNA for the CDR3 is TGTGCCAGCAGTTACTCGAATAGAGGTAACTATGGCTACACCTTC.

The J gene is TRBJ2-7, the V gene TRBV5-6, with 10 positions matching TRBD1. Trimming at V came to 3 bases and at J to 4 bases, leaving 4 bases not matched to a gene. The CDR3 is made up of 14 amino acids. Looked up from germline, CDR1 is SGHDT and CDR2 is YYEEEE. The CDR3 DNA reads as TGTGCCAGCAGCTCACCGGGACAGGGGTACGAGCAGTACTTC. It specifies CASSSPGQGYEQYF.

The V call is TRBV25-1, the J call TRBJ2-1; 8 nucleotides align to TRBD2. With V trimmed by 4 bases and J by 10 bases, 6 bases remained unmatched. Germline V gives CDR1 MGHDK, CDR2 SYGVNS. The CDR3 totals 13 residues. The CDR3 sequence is CASSGFLAGEQFF. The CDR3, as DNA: TGTGCCAGCAGTGGGTTTTTAGCGGGGGAGCAGTTCTTC.

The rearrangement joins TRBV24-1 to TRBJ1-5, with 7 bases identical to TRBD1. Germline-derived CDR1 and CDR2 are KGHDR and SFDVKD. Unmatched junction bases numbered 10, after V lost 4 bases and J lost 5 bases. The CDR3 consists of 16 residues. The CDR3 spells CATSDTGQVGDQPQHF. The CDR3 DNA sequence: TGTGCCACCAGTGACACAGGACAGGTGGGTGATCAGCCCCAGCATTTT.

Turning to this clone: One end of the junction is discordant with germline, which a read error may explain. The CDR3 DNA reads as TGTGCCAGAAGCCGAAGTAGCGGGGAAAATCAGCTCCAGCATTTT. This gives the protein CARSRSSGENQLQHF. The chain carries TRBV5-3 and TRBJ1-5, with D unclear. TRBV5-3 carries the ORF label, with uncertain function. This CDR3 has 15 amino acids.

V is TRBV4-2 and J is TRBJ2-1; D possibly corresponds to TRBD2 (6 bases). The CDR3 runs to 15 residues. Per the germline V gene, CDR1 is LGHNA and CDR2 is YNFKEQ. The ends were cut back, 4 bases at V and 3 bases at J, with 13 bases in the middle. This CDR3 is CASSLTSSDYNEQFF. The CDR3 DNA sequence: TGTGCCAGCAGCCTAACTAGCAGTGACTACAATGAGCAGTTCTTC.

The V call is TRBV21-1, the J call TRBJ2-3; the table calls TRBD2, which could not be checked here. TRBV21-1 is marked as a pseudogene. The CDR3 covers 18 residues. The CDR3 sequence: CASSFRLGTSGDTDTQYF. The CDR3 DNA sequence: TGTGCCAGCAGCTTCCGGCTAGGGACTAGCGGGGACACAGATACGCAGTATTTT.

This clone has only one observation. CDR3: CASSYSRGLSNEKLFF. Here the CDR3 DNA reads TGTGCCAGCAGTTACTCGAGAGGGTTATCTAATGAAAAACTGTTTTTT. This sequence joins TRBV6-5 and TRBJ1-4, with D unclear. Per germline, CDR1 MNHEY and CDR2 SVGAGI. The V and J ends lost 0 bases and 3 bases respectively, with 11 bases between them. The CDR3 runs to 16 residues.

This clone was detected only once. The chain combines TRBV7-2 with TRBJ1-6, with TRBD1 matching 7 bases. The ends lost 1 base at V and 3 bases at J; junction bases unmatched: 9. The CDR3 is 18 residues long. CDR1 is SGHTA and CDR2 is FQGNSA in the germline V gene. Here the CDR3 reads CASSLGRGRRNYNSPLHF. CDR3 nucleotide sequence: TGTGCCAGCAGCTTAGGTAGGGGGCGCCGGAACTATAATTCACCCCTCCACTTT.

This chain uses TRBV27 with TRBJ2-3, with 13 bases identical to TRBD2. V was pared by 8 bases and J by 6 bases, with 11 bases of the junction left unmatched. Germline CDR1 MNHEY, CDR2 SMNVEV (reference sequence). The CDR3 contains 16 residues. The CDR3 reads CASHRTSGGLSDTQYF. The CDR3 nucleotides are TGTGCCAGCCATAGGACTAGCGGGGGTTTAAGCGATACGCAGTATTTT.

CDR3 coding DNA: TGTGCCAGCAGTGAACAGGGGTCTGAGGGAGAGACCCAGTACTTC. Encoded protein: CASSEQGSEGETQYF. The chain employs TRBV6-1 and TRBJ2-5; tentative D call: TRBD1 (6 bases). Trimming removed 2 bases at V and 4 bases at J, with 14 bases between. Germline lookup yields CDR1 MNHNS and CDR2 SASEGT. The CDR3 length is 15 residues.